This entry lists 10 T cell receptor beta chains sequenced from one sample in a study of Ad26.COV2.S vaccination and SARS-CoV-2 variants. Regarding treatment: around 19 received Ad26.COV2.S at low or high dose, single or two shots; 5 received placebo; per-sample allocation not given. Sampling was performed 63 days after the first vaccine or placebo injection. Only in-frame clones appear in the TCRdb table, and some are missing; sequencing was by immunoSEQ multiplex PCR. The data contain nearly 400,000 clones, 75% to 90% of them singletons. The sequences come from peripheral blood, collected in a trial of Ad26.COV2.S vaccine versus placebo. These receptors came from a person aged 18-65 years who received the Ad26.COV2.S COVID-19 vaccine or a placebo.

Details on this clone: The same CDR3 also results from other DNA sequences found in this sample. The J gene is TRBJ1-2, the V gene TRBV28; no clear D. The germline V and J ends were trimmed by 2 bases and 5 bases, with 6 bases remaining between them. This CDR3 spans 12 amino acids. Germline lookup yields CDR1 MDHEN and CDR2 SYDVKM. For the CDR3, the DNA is TGTGCCAGCAGTTTACTAGGGTATGGCTACACCTTC. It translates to CASSLLGYGYTF.

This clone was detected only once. DNA for the CDR3: TGTGCCAGCAGTTACCGGAGCGGGAGCACCTACGAGCAGTACTTC. It encodes CASSYRSGSTYEQYF. The rearrangement links TRBV6-2 or TRBV6-3 to TRBJ2-7; 8 bases align to TRBD2. Germline V CDR1 and CDR2: MNHEY, SVGEGT. V was pared by 2 bases and J by 2 bases, with 5 bases of the junction left unmatched. The CDR3 totals 15 residues.

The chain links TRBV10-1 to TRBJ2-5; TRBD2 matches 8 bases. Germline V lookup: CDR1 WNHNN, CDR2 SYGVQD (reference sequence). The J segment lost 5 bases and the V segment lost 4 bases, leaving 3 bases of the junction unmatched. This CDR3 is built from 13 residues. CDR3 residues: CASSGAGVETQYF. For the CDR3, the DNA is TGCGCCAGCAGTGGAGCGGGAGTGGAGACCCAGTACTTC.

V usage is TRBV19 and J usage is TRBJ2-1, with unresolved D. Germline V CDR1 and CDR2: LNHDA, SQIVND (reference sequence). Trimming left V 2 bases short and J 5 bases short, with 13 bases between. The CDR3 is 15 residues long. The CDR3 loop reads CASSISPFTHNEQFF. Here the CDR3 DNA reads TGTGCCAGTAGTATAAGCCCCTTCACGCACAATGAGCAGTTCTTC.

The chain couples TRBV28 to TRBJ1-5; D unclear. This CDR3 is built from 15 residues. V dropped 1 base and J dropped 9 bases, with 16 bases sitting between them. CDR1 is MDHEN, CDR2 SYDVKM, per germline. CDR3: CASSLSGPPTSPQHF. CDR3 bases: TGTGCCAGCAGTTTATCAGGCCCGCCAACTTCGCCCCAGCATTTT.

CDR3 sequence reads: CASSLYLARVNEQFF. The CDR3 DNA reads TGCGCCAGCAGCTTGTACCTAGCGAGGGTCAATGAGCAGTTCTTC. The chain links TRBV5-1 to TRBJ2-1; weak D call: TRBD2 (6 bases). Germline lookup yields CDR1 SGHRS and CDR2 YFSETQ. V lost 1 base and J 6 bases, leaving 14 bases between the germline ends. The CDR3 sequence is 15 residues long.

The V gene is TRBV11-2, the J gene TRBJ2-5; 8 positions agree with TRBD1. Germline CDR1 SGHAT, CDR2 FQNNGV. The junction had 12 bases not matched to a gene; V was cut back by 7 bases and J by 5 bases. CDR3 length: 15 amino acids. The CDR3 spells CASNPQAGGGETQYF. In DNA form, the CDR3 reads TGTGCCAGCAACCCTCAGGCAGGGGGCGGGGAGACCCAGTACTTC.

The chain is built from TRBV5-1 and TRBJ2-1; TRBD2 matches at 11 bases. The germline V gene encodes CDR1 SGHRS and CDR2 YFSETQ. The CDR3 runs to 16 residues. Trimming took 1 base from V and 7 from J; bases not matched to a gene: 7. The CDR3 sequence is CASSLTLSSGRNEQFF. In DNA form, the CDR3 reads TGCGCCAGCAGCTTGACTCTCTCTAGCGGGAGGAATGAGCAGTTCTTC.

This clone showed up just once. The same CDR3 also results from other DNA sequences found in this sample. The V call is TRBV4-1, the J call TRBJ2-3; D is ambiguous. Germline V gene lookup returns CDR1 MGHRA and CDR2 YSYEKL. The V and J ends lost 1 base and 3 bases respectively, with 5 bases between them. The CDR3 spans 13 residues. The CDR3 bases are TGCGCCAGCAGCCAAGGCAGTACAGATACGCAGTATTTT. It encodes CASSQGSTDTQYF.

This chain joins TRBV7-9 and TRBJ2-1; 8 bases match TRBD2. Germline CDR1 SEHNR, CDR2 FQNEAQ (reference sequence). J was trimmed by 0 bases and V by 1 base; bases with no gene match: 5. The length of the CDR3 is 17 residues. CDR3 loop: CASSLVTTSASYNEQFF. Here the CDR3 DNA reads TGTGCCAGCAGCTTAGTCACGACTAGCGCCTCCTACAATGAGCAGTTCTTC.